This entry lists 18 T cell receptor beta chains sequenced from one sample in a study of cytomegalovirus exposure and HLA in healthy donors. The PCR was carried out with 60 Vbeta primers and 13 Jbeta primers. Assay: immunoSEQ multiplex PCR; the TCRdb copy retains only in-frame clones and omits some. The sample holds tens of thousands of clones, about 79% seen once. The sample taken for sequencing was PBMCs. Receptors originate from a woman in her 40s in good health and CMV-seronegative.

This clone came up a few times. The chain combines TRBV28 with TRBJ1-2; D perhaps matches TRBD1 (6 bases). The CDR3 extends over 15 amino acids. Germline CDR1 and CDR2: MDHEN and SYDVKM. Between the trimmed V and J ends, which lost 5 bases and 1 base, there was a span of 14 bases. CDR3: CASSPATGFNYGYTF. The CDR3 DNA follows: TGTGCCAGCAGTCCTGCGACAGGATTTAACTATGGCTACACCTTC.

CDR3 loop: CASSPTLDRGEQYF. The CDR3, as DNA: TGTGCCAGCTCACCGACTCTGGACAGGGGCGAGCAGTACTTC. This chain links TRBV18 with TRBJ2-7; 9 bases match TRBD1. CDR1 KGHSH and CDR2 LQKENI come from the germline V gene. Germline trimming cut 3 bases from V and 6 bases from J; bases unmatched to any gene: 6. There are 14 residues in the CDR3.

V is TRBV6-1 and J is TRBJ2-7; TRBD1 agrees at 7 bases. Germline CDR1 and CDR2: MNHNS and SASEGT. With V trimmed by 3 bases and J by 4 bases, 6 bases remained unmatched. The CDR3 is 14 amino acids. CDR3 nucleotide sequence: TGTGCCAGCAGTGACAGGGGGATGGGTTACGAGCAGTACTTC. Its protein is CASSDRGMGYEQYF.

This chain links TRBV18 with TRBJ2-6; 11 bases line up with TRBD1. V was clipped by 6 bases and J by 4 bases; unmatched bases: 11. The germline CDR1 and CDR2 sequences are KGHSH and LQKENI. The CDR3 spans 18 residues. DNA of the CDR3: TGTGCCAGCTCCCCCCGGACAGGGGGCGCACAAGGGGCCAACGTCCTGACTTTC. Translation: CASSPRTGGAQGANVLTF.

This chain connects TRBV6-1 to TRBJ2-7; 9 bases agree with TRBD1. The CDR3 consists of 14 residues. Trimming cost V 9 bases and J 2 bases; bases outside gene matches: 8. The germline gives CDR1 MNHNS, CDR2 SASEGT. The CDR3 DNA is TGTGCCAGTGGACAGGGGCGCAAAACCTACGAGCAGTACTTC. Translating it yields CASGQGRKTYEQYF.

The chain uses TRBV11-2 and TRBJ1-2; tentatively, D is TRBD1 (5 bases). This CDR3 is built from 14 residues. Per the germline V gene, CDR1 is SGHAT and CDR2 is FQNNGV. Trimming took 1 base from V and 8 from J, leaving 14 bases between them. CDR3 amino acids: CASSLVPGVHGYTF. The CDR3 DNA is TGTGCCAGCAGCTTAGTCCCGGGGGTCCACGGCTACACCTTC.

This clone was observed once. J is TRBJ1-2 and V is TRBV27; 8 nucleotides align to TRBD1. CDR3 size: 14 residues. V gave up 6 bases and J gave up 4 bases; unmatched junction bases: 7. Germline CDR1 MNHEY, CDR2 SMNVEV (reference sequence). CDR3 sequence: CASRSPGTGYGYTF. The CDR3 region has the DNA TGTGCCAGCAGGTCCCCCGGGACAGGCTATGGCTACACCTTC.

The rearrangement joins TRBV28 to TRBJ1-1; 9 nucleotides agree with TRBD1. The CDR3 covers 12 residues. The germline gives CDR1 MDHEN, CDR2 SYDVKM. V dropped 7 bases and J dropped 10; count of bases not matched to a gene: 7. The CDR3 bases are TGTGCCAGCACCTATGACAGGGGGGTAGCTTTCTTT. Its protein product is CASTYDRGVAFF.

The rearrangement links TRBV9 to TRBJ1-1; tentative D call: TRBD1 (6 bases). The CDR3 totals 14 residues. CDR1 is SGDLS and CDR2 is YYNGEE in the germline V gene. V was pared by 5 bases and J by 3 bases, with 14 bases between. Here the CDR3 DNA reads TGTGCCAGCAGGAAGGGGGGGGTGGACACTGAAGCTTTCTTT. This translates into CASRKGGVDTEAFF.

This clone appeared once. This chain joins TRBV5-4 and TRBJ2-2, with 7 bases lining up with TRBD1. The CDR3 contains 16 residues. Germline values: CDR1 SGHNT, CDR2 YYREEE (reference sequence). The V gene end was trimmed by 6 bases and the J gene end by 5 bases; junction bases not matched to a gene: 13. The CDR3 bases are TGTGCCAGCACAGAACGGGTAGGGGGCAGAACCGGGGAGCTGTTTTTT. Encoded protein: CASTERVGGRTGELFF.

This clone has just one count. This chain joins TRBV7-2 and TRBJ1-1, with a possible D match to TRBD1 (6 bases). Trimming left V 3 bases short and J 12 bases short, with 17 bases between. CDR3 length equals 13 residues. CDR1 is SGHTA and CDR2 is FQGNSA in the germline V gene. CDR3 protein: CASSFSGARIPFF. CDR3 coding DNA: TGTGCCAGCAGCTTTTCAGGGGCCCGGATACCTTTCTTT. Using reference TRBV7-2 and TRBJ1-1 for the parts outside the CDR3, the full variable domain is GAGVSQSPSNKVTEKGKDVELRCDPISGHTALYWYRQSLGQGLEFLIYFQGNSAPDKSGLPSDRFSAERTGGSVSTLTIQRTQQEDSAVYLCASSFSGARIPFFGQGTRLTVV.

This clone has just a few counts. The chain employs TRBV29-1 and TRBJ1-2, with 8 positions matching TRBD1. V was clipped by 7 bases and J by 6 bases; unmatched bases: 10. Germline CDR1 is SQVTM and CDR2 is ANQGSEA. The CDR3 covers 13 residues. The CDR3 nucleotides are TGCAGCGCTCAAAACCCGACAGGGGATGGCTACACCTTC. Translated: CSAQNPTGDGYTF.

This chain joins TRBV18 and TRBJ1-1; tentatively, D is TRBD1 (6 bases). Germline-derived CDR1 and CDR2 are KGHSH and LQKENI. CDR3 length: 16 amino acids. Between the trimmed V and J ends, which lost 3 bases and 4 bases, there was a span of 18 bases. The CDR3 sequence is CASSPLPTGRITEAFF. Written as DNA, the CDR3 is TGTGCCAGCTCACCGTTACCAACAGGGCGGATCACTGAAGCTTTCTTT.

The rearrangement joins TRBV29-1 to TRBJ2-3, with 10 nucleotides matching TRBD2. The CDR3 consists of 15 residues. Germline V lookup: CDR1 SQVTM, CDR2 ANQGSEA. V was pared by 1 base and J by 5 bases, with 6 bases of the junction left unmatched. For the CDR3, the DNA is TGCAGCGTTGAAGGGGGGCTAGCGGGAGTAGATACGCAGTATTTT. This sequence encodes CSVEGGLAGVDTQYF.

CDR3 sequence reads: CASSFILGTVAYEQYF. The CDR3 DNA reads TGTGCCAGCAGCTTCATCCTCGGGACAGTGGCATACGAGCAGTACTTC. This sequence joins TRBV11-2 and TRBJ2-7, with 7 bases aligning to TRBD1. V was clipped by 3 bases and J by 4 bases; unmatched bases: 12. Per the germline V gene, CDR1 is SGHAT and CDR2 is FQNNGV. CDR3 length equals 16 residues.

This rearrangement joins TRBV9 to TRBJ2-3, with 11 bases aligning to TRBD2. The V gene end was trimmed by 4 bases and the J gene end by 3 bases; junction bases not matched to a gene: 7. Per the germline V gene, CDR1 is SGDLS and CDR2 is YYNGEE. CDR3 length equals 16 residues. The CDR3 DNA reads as TGTGCCAGCAGCTCCCGACTAGCGGGATTGACAGATACGCAGTATTTT. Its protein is CASSSRLAGLTDTQYF.

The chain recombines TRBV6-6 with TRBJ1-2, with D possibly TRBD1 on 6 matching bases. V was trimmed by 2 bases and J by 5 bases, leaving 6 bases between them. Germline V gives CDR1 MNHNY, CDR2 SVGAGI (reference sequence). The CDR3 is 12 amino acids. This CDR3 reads CASSYRGYGYTF. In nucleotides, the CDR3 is TGTGCCAGCAGTTACAGGGGGTATGGCTACACCTTC.

For the CDR3, the DNA is TGTGCCTGGAGTCAGGGGGCGCGGGCCAAAAACATTCAGTACTTC. This encodes CAWSQGARAKNIQYF. V gene TRBV30 combines with J gene TRBJ2-4, with 8 positions matching TRBD1. This CDR3 region has 15 residues. V lost 2 bases and J lost 1; bases outside the gene matches: 4. Germline V gene data show CDR1 as GTSNPN and CDR2 as SVGIG (reference sequence).